This T cell receptor beta chain is from a study of breast tumors, draining lymph nodes, adjacent tissues (dated by TCRdb to the mid-2010s). For context, the study as a whole: Breast cancer patients provided tumor, adjacent nontumor tissue and axillary lymph nodes, and the study compared the TCR beta repertoires across these three sources. The study was designed to assess the relationships and possible T-cell exchange between tumor, surrounding tissue and draining lymph node repertoires in human breast cancer.

This clonotype has a count of ten or more. Its antigen is not yet known. Base quality data are lacking; no much larger clone is found one base away. Lymph node samples came from the axillary draining lymph nodes of breast cancer patients. General findings and caveats noted by the study authors: The conclusion that tumor T cells originate in lymph nodes was framed as consistent with a hypothesis rather than directly demonstrated. T-cell repertoire diversity in tumors was found to be lower than in lymph nodes but higher than in nontumor tissue, and preferential V and J gene usage was observed. The data were considered consistent with the idea that most tumor T cells come from the lymph node and then expand in tumor tissue. Tumor and nontumor tissue repertoires were found to be significantly more similar in luminal-like than in basal-like breast cancer.

The sequencer listed for this sample is Illumina HiSeq 2000. Multiplex PCR amplification was used to generate the TCR beta chain libraries. The amplified TCR beta chain products were analyzed by high-throughput sequencing. TCRdb redid the processing of the public reads, applying fastp at Q25 and MiXCR, and retained in-frame beta chains. Identical CDR3 proteins give one entry, which carries the most common genes and DNA. Across this sample there are fewer than 250,000 distinct CDR3 sequences, with about a third seen only once. In total, the top ten clones hold approximately 1.5% of the sample. This receptor was taken from a female donor with breast cancer. Some clones in this sample may be carry-over from other donors' samples. Sequenced: axillary lymph node tissue.

The CDR3 is CSATSSGRHNEQFF. At the DNA level, the sequence is TGCAGTGCTACCTCTAGCGGGAGACACAATGAGCAGTTCTTC. Here the chain combines TRBV20-1 and TRBJ2-1, and TRBD2 aligns with 10 junction nucleotides. The CDR3 starts with the cysteine, ends with the phenylalanine, and has 14 residues. Only CDR3 DNA remains: 42 bases, in frame from the first base. From the germline V gene (reference sequence), CDR1 is DFQATT and CDR2 is SNEGSKA. V is pruned by 4 bases and J by 5 bases, leaving 5 bases of the junction without a gene match.